This TCR beta chain was obtained from a study of CD8+CD57+ T cells in acquired aplastic anemia. In the study overall: Where healthy donors were concerned, CD4+ cells averaged roughly 11 million reads.

Broader study findings: Simpson's diversity of CD8+ cells was not significantly different in patients compared with controls. Comparison of patients with controls identified about 27 shared CD8+ CDR3 sequences.

About this clonotype itself: The target antigen is unknown. The junction and the germline gene differ at one end; a read error may be behind it.

The CDR3 totals 13 residues. The V gene's germline CDR1 is SGHDN and CDR2 FVKESK. TCR beta VDJ and CDR3 were profiled, and genomic DNA was the template. TCRdb fed the reads into MiXCR, producing one record per CDR3 protein. The sample records 150,000 to 200,000 distinct CDR3 sequences, 50% to 75% being singletons. This rearrangement joins TRBV14 to TRBJ2-2, with D possibly TRBD2 on 5 matching bases. The source is a human donor in good health. The sample taken for sequencing was sorted CD4+, CD8+, or CD8+CD57+ T cells (not recorded which) from PBMCs. CDR3 nucleotides: TGTGCCAGCAGCCAGTTCAGAACCGGGGAGCTGTCTTTT. It yields the protein CASSQFRTGELSF.